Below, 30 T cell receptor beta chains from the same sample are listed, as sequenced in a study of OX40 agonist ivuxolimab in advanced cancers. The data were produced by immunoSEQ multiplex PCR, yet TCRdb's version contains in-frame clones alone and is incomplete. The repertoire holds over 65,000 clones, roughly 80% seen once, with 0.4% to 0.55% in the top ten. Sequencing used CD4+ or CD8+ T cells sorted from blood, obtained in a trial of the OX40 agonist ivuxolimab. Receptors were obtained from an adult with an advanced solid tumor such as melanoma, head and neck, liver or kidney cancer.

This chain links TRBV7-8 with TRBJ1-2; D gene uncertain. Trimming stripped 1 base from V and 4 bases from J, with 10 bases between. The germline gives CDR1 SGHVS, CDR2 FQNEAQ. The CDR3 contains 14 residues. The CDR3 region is CASSLVGETYGYTF. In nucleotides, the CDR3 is TGTGCCAGCAGCTTAGTAGGCGAAACCTATGGCTACACCTTC.

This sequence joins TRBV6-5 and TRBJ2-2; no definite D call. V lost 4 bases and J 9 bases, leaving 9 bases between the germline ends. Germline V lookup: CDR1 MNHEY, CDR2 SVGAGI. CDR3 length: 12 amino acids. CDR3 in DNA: TGTGCCAGCAGTTCACGATTGAGGGAGCTGTTTTTT. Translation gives CASSSRLRELFF.

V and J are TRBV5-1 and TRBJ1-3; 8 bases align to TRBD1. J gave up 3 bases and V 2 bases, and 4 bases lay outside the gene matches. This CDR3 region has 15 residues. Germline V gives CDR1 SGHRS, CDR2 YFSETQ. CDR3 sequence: CASSLPDRVGNTIYF. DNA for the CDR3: TGCGCCAGCAGCTTACCGGACAGGGTTGGAAACACCATATATTTT.

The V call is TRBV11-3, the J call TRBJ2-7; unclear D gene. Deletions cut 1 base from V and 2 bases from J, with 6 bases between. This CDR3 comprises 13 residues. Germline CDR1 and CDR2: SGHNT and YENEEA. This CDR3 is CASSLGEAYEQYF. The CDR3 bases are TGTGCCAGCAGCTTAGGCGAGGCCTACGAGCAGTACTTC.

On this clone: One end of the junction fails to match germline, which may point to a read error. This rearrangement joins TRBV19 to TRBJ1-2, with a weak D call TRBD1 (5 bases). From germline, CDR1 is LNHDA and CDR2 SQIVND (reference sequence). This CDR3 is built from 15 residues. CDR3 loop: CASTITFGTVYGYTF. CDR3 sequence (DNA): TGTGCCAGTACTATAACTTTCGGGACGGTCTATGGCTACACCTTC.

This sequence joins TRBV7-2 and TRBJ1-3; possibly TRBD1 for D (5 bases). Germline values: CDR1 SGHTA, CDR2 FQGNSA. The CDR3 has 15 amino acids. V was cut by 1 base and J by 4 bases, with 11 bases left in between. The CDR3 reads CASSLVGGSGNTIYF. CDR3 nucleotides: TGTGCCAGCAGCTTAGTTGGGGGAAGCGGAAACACCATATATTTT.

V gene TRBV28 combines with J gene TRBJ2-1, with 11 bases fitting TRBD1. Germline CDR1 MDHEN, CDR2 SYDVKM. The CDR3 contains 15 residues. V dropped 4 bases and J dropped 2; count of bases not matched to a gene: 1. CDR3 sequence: CASSWDRGAYNEQFF. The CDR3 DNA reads TGTGCCAGCAGTTGGGACAGGGGGGCCTACAATGAGCAGTTCTTC. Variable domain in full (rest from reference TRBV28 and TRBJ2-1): DVKVTQSSRYLVKRTGEKVFLECVQDMDHENMFWYRQDPGLGLRLIYFSYDVKMKEKGDIPEGYSVSREKKERFSLILESASTNQTSMYLCASSWDRGAYNEQFFGPGTRLTVL.

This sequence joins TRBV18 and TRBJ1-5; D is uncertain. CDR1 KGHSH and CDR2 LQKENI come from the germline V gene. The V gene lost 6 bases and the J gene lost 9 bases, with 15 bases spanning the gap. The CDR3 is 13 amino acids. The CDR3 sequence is CASSLPESGPQHF. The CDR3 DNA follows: TGTGCCAGCTCCCTCCCCGAAAGCGGGCCCCAGCATTTT.

The CDR3 region has the DNA TGTGCCAGCTCACCAGCAGGAAATAGCAATCAGCCCCAGCATTTT. Translating it yields CASSPAGNSNQPQHF. V usage is TRBV18 and J usage is TRBJ1-5; D not resolved. V lost 2 bases and J lost 0, with 8 bases in between. This CDR3 is built from 15 residues. Germline V gene lookup returns CDR1 KGHSH and CDR2 LQKENI.

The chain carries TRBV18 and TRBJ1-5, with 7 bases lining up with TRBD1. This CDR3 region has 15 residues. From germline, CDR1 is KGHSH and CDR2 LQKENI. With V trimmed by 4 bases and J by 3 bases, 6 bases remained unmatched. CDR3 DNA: TGTGCCAGCTCACTTTGGGACAGTAACAATCAGCCCCAGCATTTT. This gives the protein CASSLWDSNNQPQHF.

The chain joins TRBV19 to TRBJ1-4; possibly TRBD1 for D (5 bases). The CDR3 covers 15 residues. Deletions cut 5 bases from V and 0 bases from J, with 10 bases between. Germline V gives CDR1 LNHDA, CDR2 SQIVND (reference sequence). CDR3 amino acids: CASSLEGATNEKLFF. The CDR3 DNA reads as TGTGCCAGTAGTTTGGAAGGGGCAACTAATGAAAAACTGTTTTTT.

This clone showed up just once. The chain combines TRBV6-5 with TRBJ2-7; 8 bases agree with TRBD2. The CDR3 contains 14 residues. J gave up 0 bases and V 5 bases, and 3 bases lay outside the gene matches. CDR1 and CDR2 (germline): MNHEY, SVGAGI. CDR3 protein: CASSPSGGSYEQYV. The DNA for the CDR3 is TGTGCCAGCAGTCCCAGCGGGGGCTCCTACGAGCAGTACGTC.

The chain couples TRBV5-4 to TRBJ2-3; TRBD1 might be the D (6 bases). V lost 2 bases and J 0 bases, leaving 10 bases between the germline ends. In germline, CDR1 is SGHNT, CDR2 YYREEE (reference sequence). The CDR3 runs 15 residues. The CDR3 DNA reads TGTGCCAGCAGCTTCGGGGACACTAGCACAGATACGCAGTATTTT. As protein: CASSFGDTSTDTQYF.

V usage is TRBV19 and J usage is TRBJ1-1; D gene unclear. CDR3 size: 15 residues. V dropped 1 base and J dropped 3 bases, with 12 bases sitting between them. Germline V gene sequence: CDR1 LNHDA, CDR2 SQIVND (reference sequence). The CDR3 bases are TGTGCCAGTAGTATAGGACTTGGGAGGGACACTGAAGCTTTCTTT. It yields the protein CASSIGLGRDTEAFF.

The CDR3 spells CASSTRDRNEKLFF. CDR3 bases: TGTGCCAGCAGCACCCGGGACAGGAATGAAAAACTGTTTTTT. J is TRBJ1-4 and V is TRBV28; the match to TRBD1 covers 8 bases. CDR1 and CDR2 (germline): MDHEN, SYDVKM. The CDR3 totals 14 residues. Trimming removed 6 bases from V and 5 bases from J; junction bases left unmatched: 5.

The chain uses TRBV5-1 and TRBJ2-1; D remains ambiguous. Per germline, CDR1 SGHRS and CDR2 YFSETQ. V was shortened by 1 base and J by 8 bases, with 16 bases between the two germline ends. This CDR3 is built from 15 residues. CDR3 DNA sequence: TGCGCCAGCAGCTTGATTTCGGCAAACATGGATGAGCAGTTCTTC. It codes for CASSLISANMDEQFF.

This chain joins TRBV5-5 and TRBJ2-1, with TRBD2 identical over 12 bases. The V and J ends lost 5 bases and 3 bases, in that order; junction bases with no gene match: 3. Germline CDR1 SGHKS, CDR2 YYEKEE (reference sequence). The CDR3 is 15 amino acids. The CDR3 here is CASREGLAGYNEQFF. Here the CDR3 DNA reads TGTGCCAGCAGGGAGGGACTAGCGGGCTACAATGAGCAGTTCTTC.

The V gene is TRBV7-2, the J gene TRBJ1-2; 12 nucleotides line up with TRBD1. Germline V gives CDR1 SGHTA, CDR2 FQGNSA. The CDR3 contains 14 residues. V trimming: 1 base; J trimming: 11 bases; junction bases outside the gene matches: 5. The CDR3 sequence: CASSLVRDRGRYTF. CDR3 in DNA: TGTGCCAGCAGCTTAGTCCGGGACAGGGGGCGGTACACCTTC.

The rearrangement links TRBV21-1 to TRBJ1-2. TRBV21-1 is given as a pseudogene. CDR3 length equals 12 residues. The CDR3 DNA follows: TGTGGGAGGACTGCATCCACTTGTGGCTACACCTTC. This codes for CGRTASTCGYTF.

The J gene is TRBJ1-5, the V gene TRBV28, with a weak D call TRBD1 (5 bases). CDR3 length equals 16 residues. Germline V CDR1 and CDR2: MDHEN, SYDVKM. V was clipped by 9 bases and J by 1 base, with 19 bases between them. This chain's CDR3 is CASGWRGPQSNQPQHF. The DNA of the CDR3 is TGTGCCAGTGGTTGGAGGGGACCCCAAAGCAATCAGCCCCAGCATTTT.

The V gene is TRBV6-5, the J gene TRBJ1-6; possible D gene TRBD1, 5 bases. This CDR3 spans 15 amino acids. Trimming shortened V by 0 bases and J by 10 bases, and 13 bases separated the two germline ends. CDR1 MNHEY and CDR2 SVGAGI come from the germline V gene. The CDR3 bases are TGTGCCAGCAGTTACTCGAGGGGAATCTACTCACCCCTCCACTTT. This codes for CASSYSRGIYSPLHF.

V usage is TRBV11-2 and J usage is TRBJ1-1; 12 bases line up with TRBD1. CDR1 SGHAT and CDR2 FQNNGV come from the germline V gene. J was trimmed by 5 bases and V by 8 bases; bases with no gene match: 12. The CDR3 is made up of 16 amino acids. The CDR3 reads CASLMPGQGAKTEAFF. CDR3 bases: TGTGCCAGCCTAATGCCGGGACAGGGGGCGAAAACTGAAGCTTTCTTT. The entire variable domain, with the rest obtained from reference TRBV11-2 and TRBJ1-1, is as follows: EAGVAQSPRYKIIEKRQSVAFWCNPISGHATLYWYQQILGQGPKLLIQFQNNGVVDDSQLPKDRFSAERLKGVDSTLKIQPAKLEDSAVYLCASLMPGQGAKTEAFFGQGTRLTVV.

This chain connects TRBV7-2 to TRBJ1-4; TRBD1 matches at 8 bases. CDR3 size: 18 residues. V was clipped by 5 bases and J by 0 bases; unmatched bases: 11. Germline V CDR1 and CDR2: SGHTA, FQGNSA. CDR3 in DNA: TGTGCCAGCAGCCCGGGCGGGACAGGTTTCACAACTAATGAAAAACTGTTTTTT. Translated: CASSPGGTGFTTNEKLFF.

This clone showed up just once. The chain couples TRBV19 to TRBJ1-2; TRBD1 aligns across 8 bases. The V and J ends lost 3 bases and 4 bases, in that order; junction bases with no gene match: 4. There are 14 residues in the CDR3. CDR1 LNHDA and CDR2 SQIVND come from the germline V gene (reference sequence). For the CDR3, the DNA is TGTGCCAGTAGTATGGCGGACAGGGTCTATGGCTACACCTTC. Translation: CASSMADRVYGYTF.

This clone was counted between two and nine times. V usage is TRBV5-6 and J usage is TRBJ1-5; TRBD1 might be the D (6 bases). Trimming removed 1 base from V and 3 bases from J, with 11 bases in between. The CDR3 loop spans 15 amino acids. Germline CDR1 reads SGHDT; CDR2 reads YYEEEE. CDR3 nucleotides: TGTGCCAGCAGCTTGATGGACAGCTCCAATCAGCCCCAGCATTTT. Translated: CASSLMDSSNQPQHF.

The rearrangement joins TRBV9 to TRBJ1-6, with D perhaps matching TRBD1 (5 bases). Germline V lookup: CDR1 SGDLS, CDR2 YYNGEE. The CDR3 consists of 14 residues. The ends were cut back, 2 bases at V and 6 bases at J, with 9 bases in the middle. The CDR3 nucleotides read TGTGCCAGCAGCGTGGGGGTGGGTAATTCACCCCTCCACTTT. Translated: CASSVGVGNSPLHF.

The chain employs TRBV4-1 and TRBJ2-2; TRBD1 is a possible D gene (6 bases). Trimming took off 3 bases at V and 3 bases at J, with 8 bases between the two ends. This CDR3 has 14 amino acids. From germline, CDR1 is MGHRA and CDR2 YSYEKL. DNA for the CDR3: TGCGCCAGCAGCCAGCGGACAGACACCGGGGAGCTGTTTTTT. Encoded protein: CASSQRTDTGELFF.

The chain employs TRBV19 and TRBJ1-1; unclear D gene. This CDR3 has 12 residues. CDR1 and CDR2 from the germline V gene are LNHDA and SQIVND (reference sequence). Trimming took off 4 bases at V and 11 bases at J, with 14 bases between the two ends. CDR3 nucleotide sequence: TGTGCCAGTAGTAAGGACCGCCCGGCGGCTTTCTTT. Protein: CASSKDRPAAFF.

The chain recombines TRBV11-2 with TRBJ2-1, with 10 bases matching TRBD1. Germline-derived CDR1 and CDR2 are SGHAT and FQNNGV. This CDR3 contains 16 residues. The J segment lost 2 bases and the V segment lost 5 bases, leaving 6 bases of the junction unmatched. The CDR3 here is CASSTRQGATYNEQFF. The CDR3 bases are TGTGCCAGCAGCACCAGACAGGGGGCTACCTACAATGAGCAGTTCTTC. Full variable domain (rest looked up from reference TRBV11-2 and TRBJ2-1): EAGVAQSPRYKIIEKRQSVAFWCNPISGHATLYWYQQILGQGPKLLIQFQNNGVVDDSQLPKDRFSAERLKGVDSTLKIQPAKLEDSAVYLCASSTRQGATYNEQFFGPGTRLTVL.

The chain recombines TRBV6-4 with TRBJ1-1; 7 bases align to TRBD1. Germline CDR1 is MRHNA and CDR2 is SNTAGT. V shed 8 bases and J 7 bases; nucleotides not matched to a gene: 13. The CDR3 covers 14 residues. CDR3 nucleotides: TGTGCCAGCCCACAGGGGTCCGGATCTCTTGAAGCTTTCTTT. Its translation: CASPQGSGSLEAFF.